Below are 31 T cell receptor beta chains sequenced from a single sample in a study of blood T cell repertoires in COVID-19. TCRdb's copy holds only in-frame clones and misses some; the assay was immunoSEQ multiplex PCR. Among hundreds of thousands of clones listed, approximately 86% were seen once. Sequencing was performed on peripheral blood. The receptors here all came from a woman aged 25 to 39 who had recovered from COVID-19.

The chain recombines TRBV28 with TRBJ2-5, with 7 bases fitting TRBD1. The CDR3 is 15 amino acids. Trimming removed 4 bases from V and 5 bases from J; junction bases left unmatched: 10. Germline CDR1 reads MDHEN; CDR2 reads SYDVKM. The CDR3 DNA is TGTGCCAGCAGTTCTCCAACGACAGGGAAGGAGACCCAGTACTTC. This gives the protein CASSSPTTGKETQYF.

The chain couples TRBV19 to TRBJ1-1; 9 bases are shared with TRBD1. CDR1 is LNHDA and CDR2 is SQIVND in the germline V gene (reference sequence). The CDR3 has 14 residues. V lost 7 bases and J lost 6; bases outside the gene matches: 9. The CDR3 sequence: CASIGDRVYPEAFF. The CDR3 DNA is TGTGCCAGTATCGGGGACAGGGTCTACCCTGAAGCTTTCTTT.

V usage is TRBV30 and J usage is TRBJ2-1, with a possible D match to TRBD1 (6 bases). The V and J ends lost 0 bases and 2 bases respectively, with 14 bases between them. From germline, CDR1 is GTSNPN and CDR2 SVGIG (reference sequence). The CDR3 runs 16 residues. CDR3 bases: TGTGCCTGGAGTGTACTTTCAGGGGATCCCTACAATGAGCAGTTCTTC. Translation gives CAWSVLSGDPYNEQFF.

This clone was seen only once. The chain recombines TRBV6-1 with TRBJ2-5; 13 nucleotides align to TRBD2. J gave up 5 bases and V 3 bases, and 6 bases lay outside the gene matches. Germline loops: CDR1 MNHNS, CDR2 SASEGT. CDR3 size: 16 residues. CDR3 sequence: CASSDRLAGGVETQYF. CDR3 DNA sequence: TGTGCCAGCAGTGATCGACTAGCGGGGGGAGTGGAGACCCAGTACTTC.

This chain connects TRBV11-2 to TRBJ2-3; tentatively, D is TRBD2 (7 bases). Germline CDR1 reads SGHAT; CDR2 reads FQNNGV. V lost 4 bases and J 5 bases, leaving 16 bases between the germline ends. The CDR3 loop spans 15 amino acids. The CDR3 sequence: CASSWVGGGLDTQYF. For the CDR3, the DNA is TGTGCCAGCAGCTGGGTGGGAGGGGGGTTAGATACGCAGTATTTT.

The genes are TRBV3-1 (or the pseudogene TRBV3-2) and TRBJ1-2, with 9 nucleotides matching TRBD1. CDR3 length: 15 residues. Germline values: CDR1 LGHDT, CDR2 YNNKEL (reference sequence). Losses at the gene ends were 6 bases for V and 3 bases for J; bases not matched to a gene: 8. The CDR3 DNA reads as TGTGCCAGCAGACCGACCCGGACAGGGGACTATGGCTACACCTTC. This codes for CASRPTRTGDYGYTF.

The gene calls are TRBV6-5 and TRBJ2-2; D gene ambiguous. There are 12 residues in the CDR3. Germline V lookup: CDR1 MNHEY, CDR2 SVGAGI. V was cut by 6 bases and J by 7 bases, with 9 bases left in between. CDR3: CASSDSGGELFF. The CDR3 DNA reads TGTGCCAGCAGCGATTCCGGCGGGGAGCTGTTTTTT.

The chain links TRBV7-2 to TRBJ2-4; 7 bases are shared with TRBD2. The junction had 5 bases not matched to a gene; V was cut back by 3 bases and J by 6 bases. CDR1 is SGHTA and CDR2 is FQGNSA in the germline V gene. The CDR3 has 14 amino acids. The CDR3 protein is CASSFSGSVNIQYF. The CDR3 DNA is TGTGCCAGCAGCTTTAGCGGGTCGGTAAACATTCAGTACTTC.

The chain has TRBV6-5 and TRBJ1-2; 7 bases agree with TRBD1. The CDR3 covers 15 residues. Trimming cost V 6 bases and J 4 bases; bases outside gene matches: 11. Germline loops: CDR1 MNHEY, CDR2 SVGAGI. The CDR3 DNA follows: TGTGCCAGCAGAAGGGGTCTGGACAGGTTCTATGGCTACACCTTC. Amino acids: CASRRGLDRFYGYTF.

V usage is TRBV18 and J usage is TRBJ2-1; the D is unclear. Germline lookup yields CDR1 KGHSH and CDR2 LQKENI. The CDR3 runs 13 residues. V was trimmed by 3 bases and J by 6 bases, leaving 9 bases between them. CDR3 in DNA: TGTGCCAGCTCACCCGCCCGGAGCAATGAGCAGTTCTTC. This translates into CASSPARSNEQFF.

This chain connects TRBV19 to TRBJ1-2; TRBD1 matches at 7 bases. Per germline, CDR1 LNHDA and CDR2 SQIVND (reference sequence). V trimming: 3 bases; J trimming: 5 bases; junction bases outside the gene matches: 9. This CDR3 has 15 amino acids. The CDR3 DNA is TGTGCCAGTAGTATCGCCACAGGGGTAGAATATGGCTACACCTTC. It specifies CASSIATGVEYGYTF.

This chain connects TRBV3-1 (or the pseudogene TRBV3-2) to TRBJ1-5, with 7 bases aligning to TRBD1. The CDR3 is 14 residues long. Germline CDR1 and CDR2: LGHDT and YNNKEL (reference sequence). Unmatched junction bases numbered 15, after V lost 4 bases and J lost 15 bases. The DNA for the CDR3 is TGTGCCAGCAGCCCCTCGGGACAGAATCCCTTCGTGCATTTT. Its translation: CASSPSGQNPFVHF.

There are a few counts of this clone. The chain combines TRBV6-4 with TRBJ1-2; D call uncertain. The germline V gene encodes CDR1 MRHNA and CDR2 SNTAGT. The CDR3 totals 13 residues. The germline V and J ends were trimmed by 2 bases and 9 bases, with 13 bases remaining between them. In nucleotides, the CDR3 is TGTGCCAGCAGTGACCCACCAGGTTCTCGCTACACCTTC. It codes for CASSDPPGSRYTF.

V usage is TRBV5-1 and J usage is TRBJ1-1, with no clear D. Germline loops: CDR1 SGHRS, CDR2 YFSETQ. The CDR3 loop spans 14 amino acids. Between the trimmed V and J ends, which lost 3 bases and 5 bases, there was a span of 14 bases. In DNA form, the CDR3 reads TGCGCCAGCAGCTCCACGGGTTTCGGAACTGAAGCTTTCTTT. This translates into CASSSTGFGTEAFF.

This clone was observed a single time. The V call is TRBV7-8, the J call TRBJ1-4; 7 bases line up with TRBD1. Trimming cost V 8 bases and J 3 bases; bases outside gene matches: 6. The germline V gene has CDR1 SGHVS and CDR2 FQNEAQ. The CDR3 runs 14 residues. CDR3 nucleotide sequence: TGTGCCAGCGGACCCGGGACAGCTAATGAAAAACTGTTTTTT. Translating it yields CASGPGTANEKLFF.

This chain joins TRBV7-9 and TRBJ1-1; D possibly corresponds to TRBD1 (5 bases). The CDR3 has 13 amino acids. V gave up 4 bases and J gave up 1 base, with 7 bases separating them. Per germline, CDR1 SEHNR and CDR2 FQNEAQ (reference sequence). The CDR3 protein is CASSSTGNTEAFF. The DNA of the CDR3 is TGTGCCAGCAGCTCCACAGGGAACACTGAAGCTTTCTTT.

The genes are TRBV6-5 and TRBJ1-3; the D is unclear. The CDR3 sequence is 14 residues long. The V end lost 5 bases, the J end lost 0 bases, and 8 bases lay between the germline ends. Germline V CDR1 and CDR2: MNHEY, SVGAGI. CDR3 nucleotides: TGTGCCAGCAGTCGACGGAGCTCTGGAAACACCATATATTTT. Its protein product is CASSRRSSGNTIYF.

The chain has TRBV30 and TRBJ1-4, with D maybe TRBD1 (6 bases). From germline, CDR1 is GTSNPN and CDR2 SVGIG (reference sequence). Trimming cost V 5 bases and J 3 bases, with 16 bases left between them. CDR3 size: 15 residues. The CDR3 spells CAWGNRDKANEKLFF. CDR3 nucleotide sequence: TGTGCCTGGGGAAATCGGGACAAAGCTAATGAAAAACTGTTTTTT.

V usage is TRBV15 and J usage is TRBJ1-1; TRBD1 aligns across 7 bases. J lost 5 bases, V lost 6 bases, and 15 bases had no gene match. CDR3 size: 16 residues. Looked up from germline, CDR1 is LNHNV and CDR2 is YYDKDF (reference sequence). The CDR3 DNA sequence: TGTGCCACCAGTCAATCCCGGGACAGCCGATCGACTGAAGCTTTCTTT. Its protein product is CATSQSRDSRSTEAFF.

The chain recombines TRBV5-5 with TRBJ2-7; D remains ambiguous. This CDR3 is built from 12 residues. Per germline, CDR1 SGHKS and CDR2 YYEKEE (reference sequence). V was pared by 5 bases and J by 0 bases, with 6 bases between. In DNA, the CDR3 is TGTGCCAGCAGTTCCTCCTCCTACGAGCAGTACTTC. The encoded protein is CASSSSSYEQYF.

This chain connects TRBV30 to TRBJ2-1, with a weak D call TRBD2 (6 bases). V dropped 0 bases and J dropped 5 bases, with 8 bases sitting between them. CDR3 length equals 13 residues. Germline values: CDR1 GTSNPN, CDR2 SVGIG (reference sequence). Here the CDR3 reads CAWSVGGDNEQFF. CDR3 bases: TGTGCCTGGAGTGTAGGAGGGGACAATGAGCAGTTCTTC.

The chain employs TRBV4-1 and TRBJ2-1, with 11 nucleotides matching TRBD2. The J segment lost 4 bases and the V segment lost 6 bases, leaving 5 bases of the junction unmatched. CDR1 is MGHRA and CDR2 is YSYEKL in the germline V gene. The CDR3 is 15 amino acids. CDR3 residues: CASSPGTSGYNEQFF. The CDR3 bases are TGCGCCAGCAGTCCCGGGACTAGCGGTTACAATGAGCAGTTCTTC.

This clone was picked up a small number of times. The chain links TRBV6-5 to TRBJ1-3, with unresolved D. Germline values: CDR1 MNHEY, CDR2 SVGAGI. Deletions cut 8 bases from V and 0 bases from J, with 8 bases between. This CDR3 is 13 amino acids long. CDR3 DNA sequence: TGTGCCAGCCGCGAAAGCTCTGGAAACACCATATATTTT. This gives the protein CASRESSGNTIYF.

This chain joins TRBV15 and TRBJ1-4; a possible D gene is TRBD1 (5 bases). The germline CDR1 and CDR2 sequences are LNHNV and YYDKDF (reference sequence). This CDR3 region has 16 residues. V dropped 1 base and J dropped 4 bases, with 13 bases sitting between them. Here the CDR3 reads CATSRAHRSINEKLFF. CDR3 DNA sequence: TGTGCCACCAGCAGAGCCCACAGGTCAATTAATGAAAAACTGTTTTTT.

Only one count was recorded for this clone. The chain's CDR3 is CASSLGTGFRETQYF. The CDR3 DNA reads TGTGCCAGCAGCTTGGGAACAGGTTTTAGGGAGACCCAGTACTTC. The rearrangement links TRBV6-5 to TRBJ2-5; the D gene is possibly TRBD1 (5 bases). Per the germline V gene, CDR1 is MNHEY and CDR2 is SVGAGI. There are 15 residues in the CDR3. V dropped 6 bases and J dropped 5 bases, with 19 bases sitting between them.

The chain couples TRBV6-2 or TRBV6-3 to TRBJ2-5, with 10 bases identical to TRBD2. The V segment lost 9 bases and the J segment 5 bases; nucleotides outside the gene matches: 12. CDR1 and CDR2 from the germline V gene are MNHEY and SVGEGT. The CDR3 sequence is 15 residues long. The CDR3 DNA sequence: TGTGCCAGTAGCTGGAGCGGGAGGGCCCGGGAGACCCAGTACTTC. This encodes CASSWSGRARETQYF.

The rearrangement joins TRBV10-2 to TRBJ2-3; D not certain. The CDR3 sequence is 14 residues long. The germline V gene has CDR1 WSHSY and CDR2 SAAADI. V was clipped by 3 bases and J by 0 bases, with 7 bases between them. The CDR3 reads CASSDYSSTDTQYF. The CDR3 bases are TGCGCCAGCAGTGATTACTCGAGCACAGATACGCAGTATTTT.

The rearrangement joins TRBV6-5 to TRBJ1-1; tentatively, D is TRBD1 (6 bases). This CDR3 region has 15 residues. From germline, CDR1 is MNHEY and CDR2 SVGAGI. The germline V and J ends were trimmed by 6 bases and 1 base, with 15 bases remaining between them. The CDR3 loop is CASSRGGQGNTEAFF. DNA of the CDR3: TGTGCCAGCAGCCGCGGGGGCCAAGGGAACACTGAAGCTTTCTTT.

The genes are TRBV19 and TRBJ1-2, with D hard to call. V lost 6 bases and J lost 4, with 12 bases in between. The V gene's germline CDR1 is LNHDA and CDR2 SQIVND (reference sequence). This CDR3 spans 13 amino acids. CDR3 bases: TGTGCCAGTAGGGCGGCATCCTTCTATGGCTACACCTTC. Translated, it gives CASRAASFYGYTF.

This rearrangement joins TRBV28 to TRBJ2-4; a possible D gene is TRBD1 (5 bases). From germline, CDR1 is MDHEN and CDR2 SYDVKM. Trimming removed 3 bases from V and 4 bases from J, with 7 bases in between. This CDR3 is 13 amino acids long. Here the CDR3 DNA reads TGTGCCAGCAGTTTGCCAGGGAAAAACATTCAGTACTTC. Protein sequence: CASSLPGKNIQYF.

In nucleotides, the CDR3 is TGTGCCAGTAGTATTCCTGACAGGAGTTATGGCTACACCTTC. It encodes CASSIPDRSYGYTF. The gene calls are TRBV19 and TRBJ1-2, with a weak D call TRBD1 (6 bases). The V end lost 3 bases, the J end lost 5 bases, and 13 bases lay between the germline ends. The germline V gene has CDR1 LNHDA and CDR2 SQIVND (reference sequence). This CDR3 is 14 amino acids long.